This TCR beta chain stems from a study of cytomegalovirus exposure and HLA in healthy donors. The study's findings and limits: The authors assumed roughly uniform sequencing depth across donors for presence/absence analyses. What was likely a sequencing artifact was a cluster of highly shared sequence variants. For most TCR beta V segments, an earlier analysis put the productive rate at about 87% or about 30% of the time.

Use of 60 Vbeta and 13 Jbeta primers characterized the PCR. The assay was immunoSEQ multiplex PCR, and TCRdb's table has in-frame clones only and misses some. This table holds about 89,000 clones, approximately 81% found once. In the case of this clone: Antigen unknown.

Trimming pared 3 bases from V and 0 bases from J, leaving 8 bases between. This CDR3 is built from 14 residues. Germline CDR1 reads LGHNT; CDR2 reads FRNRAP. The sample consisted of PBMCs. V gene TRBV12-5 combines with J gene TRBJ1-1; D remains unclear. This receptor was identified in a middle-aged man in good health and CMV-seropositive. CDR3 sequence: CASGFLSLNTEAFF. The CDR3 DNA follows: TGTGCTAGTGGTTTTCTCTCCCTGAACACTGAAGCTTTCTTT. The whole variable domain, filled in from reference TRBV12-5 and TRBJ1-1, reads DARVTQTPRHKVTEMGQEVTMRCQPILGHNTVFWYRQTMMQGLELLAYFRNRAPLDDSGMPKDRFSAEMPDATLATLKIQPSEPRDSAVYFCASGFLSLNTEAFFGQGTRLTVV.